A selection of T cell receptor beta chains follows, all from one sample in a study of cytomegalovirus exposure and HLA in healthy donors. The protocol was immunoSEQ multiplex PCR, while the TCRdb copy is restricted to in-frame clones and leaves out a portion. The data hold about 90,000 clones, with 70% to 90% observed a single time. The sample consisted of PBMCs. These receptors came from a man between 18 and 29 years old in good health and CMV-seronegative. The CDR3 runs from the conserved cysteine through the conserved F or W. Fields, in order: D gene, clone size, V gene, J gene, CDR3 DNA, CDR3 protein. A D gene is named only where the DNA matches it firmly. Clone size is shown for a subset of rows, as once, few, many or a class of expanded clone.

>.|.|TRBV5-1|TRBJ2-2
TGCGCCAGCAGCTTGGTCCAATCCGGGGAGCTGTTTTTT
CASSLVQSGELFF
>.|.|TRBV18|TRBJ2-7
TGTGCCAGCTCACCGATAGACAGTTCCTACGAGCAGTACTTC
CASSPIDSSYEQYF
>.|.|TRBV28|TRBJ1-2
TGTGCCAGCAGTACACCTAACTATGGCTACACCTTC
CASSTPNYGYTF
>.|.|TRBV11-2|TRBJ2-1
TGTGCCAGCAGCTCTGCCCCTACTCGGTACCAGCAGTTCTTC
CASSSAPTRYQQFF
>.|.|TRBV28|TRBJ1-5
TGTGCCAGCAGTGTCGGACAGATCAGGAATCAGCCCCAGCATTTT
CASSVGQIRNQPQHF
>.|.|TRBV4-2|TRBJ1-4
TGTGCCAGCAGCCCCCGACATGTAGCTAATGAAAAACTGTTTTTT
CASSPRHVANEKLFF
>.|.|TRBV7-9|TRBJ2-5
TGTGCCAGCACCCCAGCGGGCCCGCAAGAGACCCAGTACTTC
CASTPAGPQETQYF
>.|.|TRBV25-1|TRBJ2-1
TGTGCCAGCAGTGAAGCCCCCCGGGGTTACTCCTACAATGAGCAGTTCTTC
CASSEAPRGYSYNEQFF
>TRBD1|.|TRBV7-2|TRBJ2-3
TGTGCCAGCAGCTTCGGTGCCGGGACAGGGGGCACGGATACGCAGTATTTT
CASSFGAGTGGTDTQYF
>.|.|TRBV4-2|TRBJ1-4
TGTGCCAGCAGCCAACAGGGATCTGCAACTAATGAAAAACTGTTTTTT
CASSQQGSATNEKLFF
>TRBD2|.|TRBV7-9|TRBJ2-5
TGTTCCAGCAGTCGTGGACTAGCGGGAGTGCAAGAGACCCAGTACTTC
CSSSRGLAGVQETQYF
>TRBD2|.|TRBV4-3|TRBJ2-2
TGCGCCAGCAGCCAAGAAGGTCGGGAGGCCCTAAACACCGGGGAGCTGTTTTTT
CASSQEGREALNTGELFF
>.|once|TRBV5-4|TRBJ1-1
TGTGCCAGCCGTAGCGGGACCGAGGAAACTGAAGCTTTCTTT
CASRSGTEETEAFF
>TRBD2|.|TRBV19|TRBJ2-1
TGTGCCAGTAGTCCCCGACTAGCGGGAGCTGTCTACAATGAGCAGTTCTTC
CASSPRLAGAVYNEQFF
>TRBD1|.|TRBV7-2|TRBJ2-7
TGTGCCAGCAGCCGGAGATCTAGACAGGGGACCTCCTACGAGCAGTACTTC
CASSRRSRQGTSYEQYF
>TRBD2|few|TRBV7-8|TRBJ2-1
TGTGCCAGCAGCACGGGGGGGGGCAGCTACAATGAGCAGTTCTTC
CASSTGGGSYNEQFF
>.|.|TRBV6-5|TRBJ1-4
TGTGCCAGCCGCCTTTCGGGTAATGAAAAACTGTTTTTT
CASRLSGNEKLFF
>.|once|TRBV4-3|TRBJ2-2
TGCGCCAGCAGCCGAGGAACCGGGGAGCTGTTTTTT
CASSRGTGELFF
>.|once|TRBV28|TRBJ1-1
TGTGCCAGCAGGCACAGAACAGGGCTGGTTACTGAAGCTTTCTTT
CASRHRTGLVTEAFF
>.|.|TRBV25-1|TRBJ2-3
TGTGCCAGCAGTGTTACAGAGAGCACAGATACGCAGTATTTT
CASSVTESTDTQYF
>.|.|TRBV29-1|TRBJ2-3
TGCAGCGTCGGTTTTAGCTCAGATACGCAGTATTTT
CSVGFSSDTQYF
>.|.|TRBV5-1|TRBJ2-3
TGCGCCAGCAGCTTGGGAGTAGCGCGCACAGATACGCAGTATTTT
CASSLGVARTDTQYF
>TRBD1|.|TRBV25-1|TRBJ2-1
TGTGCCAGCAGGCCAGGGGGCTCCTACAATGAGCAGTTCTTC
CASRPGGSYNEQFF
>TRBD2|.|TRBV6-6|TRBJ2-1
TGTGCCAGCAGTTACGACGGGACTAAGAACGACAATGAGCAGTTCTTC
CASSYDGTKNDNEQFF
>TRBD2|.|TRBV9|TRBJ2-5
TGTGCCAGCAGCGTAGACGCGGGAGGCATGGAGACCCAGTACTTC
CASSVDAGGMETQYF
>.|.|TRBV7-9|TRBJ2-7
TGTGCCAGCAGCTCCAGCTCCTACGAGCAGTACTTC
CASSSSSYEQYF
>TRBD2|.|TRBV19|TRBJ2-2
TGTGCCAGTAGTATTTTTAGCGGGAGAGGGTGGACCGGGGAGCTGTTTTTT
CASSIFSGRGWTGELFF
>TRBD2|few|TRBV6-1|TRBJ2-7
TGTGCCAGCAGTTCTGGGCGGGAGATCCACGAGCAGTACTTC
CASSSGREIHEQYF
>TRBD2|.|TRBV27|TRBJ2-2
TGTGCCAGCAGTTCATACCATGGACTAGCGGGAACTGAGGAGCTGTTTTTT
CASSSYHGLAGTEELFF
>.|.|TRBV19|TRBJ1-1
TGTGCCAGCGGACACTTCCTGAACACTGAAGCTTTCTTT
CASGHFLNTEAFF
>TRBD1|.|TRBV19|TRBJ1-5
TGTGCCAGTATCCCCGGGACAGCCTATAGCAATCAGCCCCAGCATTTT
CASIPGTAYSNQPQHF
>.|once|TRBV2|TRBJ2-7
TGTGCCAGCAGTGTTGTGGCTAGCCCTTACGAGCAGTACTTC
CASSVVASPYEQYF
>TRBD1|.|TRBV25-1|TRBJ1-3
TGTGCCAGCAGTCGCCGGACAGGGTTCGATGGAAACACCATATATTTT
CASSRRTGFDGNTIYF
>TRBD2|.|TRBV2|TRBJ2-1
TGTGCCAGCAGCGCCAGCGGGATAGGCAATGAGCAGTTCTTC
CASSASGIGNEQFF
>.|.|TRBV28|TRBJ2-1
TGTGCCAGCACCCAAAAACAGGGCCTCTCCTACAATGAGCAGTTCTTC
CASTQKQGLSYNEQFF
>TRBD1|.|TRBV28|TRBJ1-1
TGTGCCAGCAGTTCTCGACAGGGGGCCACTGAAGCTTTCTTT
CASSSRQGATEAFF
>TRBD1|.|TRBV10-3|TRBJ2-1
TGTGCCATCAGCGGCACGGGGGACAGGGACCGGTCTGAGAATTTCTACAATGAGCAGTTCTTC
CAISGTGDRDRSENFYNEQFF
>TRBD2|.|TRBV28|TRBJ2-7
TGTGCCAGCAGCTGGACTAGCGGGAGGGGTGAGCAGTACTTC
CASSWTSGRGEQYF
>TRBD1|.|TRBV5-5|TRBJ1-1
TGTGCCAGCAGTTCTACCGCCGGGACAGGGGGTAAGGCTTTCTTT
CASSSTAGTGGKAFF
>TRBD2|.|TRBV6-5|TRBJ2-1
TGTGCCAGCAGAGTCTTAGCGGGAGGGTTGGATGAGCAGTTCTTC
CASRVLAGGLDEQFF
>.|once|TRBV9|TRBJ2-1
TGTGCCAGCAGCGTAGTTTCCCTCACGGGTGAGCAGTTCTTC
CASSVVSLTGEQFF
>TRBD2|.|TRBV4-1|TRBJ2-1
TGCGCCAGCAGCCACGTCATAATTAGGAGCGGGAGTAGGTATGAGCAGTTCTTC
CASSHVIIRSGSRYEQFF
>.|few|TRBV5-1|TRBJ2-7
TGCGCCAGCAGCTTGGCACAGACGGTCCTTAGCTCCTACGAGCAGTACTTC
CASSLAQTVLSSYEQYF
>TRBD1|.|TRBV7-2|TRBJ1-2
TGTGCCAGCAGCTCCCACCGATATGGACAGGGCCCGTCTGGCTACACCTTC
CASSSHRYGQGPSGYTF
>TRBD1|.|TRBV6-1|TRBJ1-5
TGTGCCAGCGGGGACAGACTGAGCAATCAGCCCCAGCATTTT
CASGDRLSNQPQHF
>TRBD2|.|TRBV12-5|TRBJ2-1
TGTGCTAGTGGGGGACTAGCGGGAGTTGGGCAGTTCTTC
CASGGLAGVGQFF
>TRBD1|.|TRBV6-6|TRBJ2-1
TGTGCCAGCAGTTCCCGGGACAGGGGTGCTCTCAGTGAGCAGTTCTTC
CASSSRDRGALSEQFF
>.|few|TRBV28|TRBJ2-3
TGTGCCAGCAGTCCCCTGCGGACAGCTAGCACAGATACGCAGTATTTT
CASSPLRTASTDTQYF
>.|.|TRBV29-1|TRBJ2-1
TGCAGCGTTGTAGTCCTTAGCCACAATGAGCAGTTCTTC
CSVVVLSHNEQFF
>TRBD1|.|TRBV7-9|TRBJ2-7
TGTGCCAGCAGCTTAACAGGGGGGACCTACGAGCAGTACTTC
CASSLTGGTYEQYF